Shown below are 13 T cell receptor beta chains from a single sample sequenced in a study of OX40 agonist ivuxolimab in advanced cancers. Generated by immunoSEQ multiplex PCR, the TCRdb table keeps only in-frame clones and is missing some. Of about 89,000 clones listed, about 88% are singletons. Sequenced material: CD4+ or CD8+ T cells sorted from blood, taken in a trial of the OX40 agonist ivuxolimab. The source of these receptors is an adult with an advanced solid tumor such as melanoma, head and neck, liver or kidney cancer.

The chain combines TRBV10-1 with TRBJ1-2, with 8 bases fitting TRBD1. The CDR3 consists of 17 residues. With V trimmed by 6 bases and J by 0 bases, 12 bases remained unmatched. Germline V gene sequence: CDR1 WNHNN, CDR2 SYGVQD (reference sequence). The CDR3 DNA is TGCGCCAGCAGCGGGACAGGAGGCCCCCCGTCTAACTATGGCTACACCTTC. This sequence encodes CASSGTGGPPSNYGYTF.

The chain combines TRBV5-1 with TRBJ2-1; 7 bases match TRBD1. Germline V gene lookup returns CDR1 SGHRS and CDR2 YFSETQ. CDR3 size: 13 residues. With 5 bases clipped from V and 8 bases from J, the junction kept 7 bases outside the gene matches. The CDR3 is CASSPSTGYEQFF. In DNA form, the CDR3 reads TGCGCCAGCAGTCCCTCGACAGGGTATGAGCAGTTCTTC.

The CDR3 spells CASSPQGRGLYEQYF. The DNA of the CDR3 is TGTGCCAGCAGCCCCCAGGGTCGGGGACTTTACGAGCAGTACTTC. The V gene is TRBV7-8, the J gene TRBJ2-7; TRBD2 is a possible D gene (6 bases). The V gene lost 5 bases and the J gene lost 4 bases, with 18 bases spanning the gap. The V gene's germline CDR1 is SGHVS and CDR2 FQNEAQ. This CDR3 contains 15 residues.

This clone was seen just once. This chain uses TRBV18 with TRBJ1-1; 7 bases agree with TRBD1. CDR3 length: 14 amino acids. Trimming removed 2 bases from V and 1 base from J; junction bases left unmatched: 1. In germline, CDR1 is KGHSH, CDR2 LQKENI. CDR3 DNA: TGTGCCAGCTCACCATACAGGGGGAACACTGAAGCTTTCTTT. It specifies CASSPYRGNTEAFF.

Of note for this clone: The sample has other DNA sequences that encode this CDR3 too. The rearrangement links TRBV5-1 to TRBJ2-5; D is ambiguous. Germline V lookup: CDR1 SGHRS, CDR2 YFSETQ. Deletions cut 4 bases from V and 0 bases from J, with 7 bases between. This CDR3 contains 13 residues. The CDR3 DNA reads as TGCGCCAGCAGCCCGAGCTACCAAGAGACCCAGTACTTC. It translates to CASSPSYQETQYF. The whole variable domain, filled in from reference TRBV5-1 and TRBJ2-5, reads KAGVTQTPRYLIKTRGQQVTLSCSPISGHRSVSWYQQTPGQGLQFLFEYFSETQRNKGNFPGRFSGRQFSNSRSEMNVSTLELGDSALYLCASSPSYQETQYFGPGTRLLVL.

This sequence joins TRBV2 and TRBJ2-7; D possibly matches TRBD1 or TRBD2 (5 bases each). This CDR3 spans 14 amino acids. Germline CDR1 reads SNHLY; CDR2 reads FYNNEI. The V and J ends lost 9 bases and 0 bases respectively, with 15 bases between them. The chain's CDR3 is CASGPGPSSYEQYF. CDR3 DNA sequence: TGTGCCAGTGGACCGGGGCCAAGCTCCTACGAGCAGTACTTC.

The chain employs TRBV6-5 and TRBJ1-1; possibly TRBD1 for D (5 bases). Germline V lookup: CDR1 MNHEY, CDR2 SVGAGI. This CDR3 region has 15 residues. Trimming left V 5 bases short and J 2 bases short, with 15 bases between. In DNA, the CDR3 is TGTGCCAGCAGTCAGTGGGGGACCACTAACACTGAAGCTTTCTTT. Translating gives CASSQWGTTNTEAFF.

This chain uses TRBV29-1 with TRBJ2-4, with 12 bases that match TRBD2. Germline-derived CDR1 and CDR2 are SQVTM and ANQGSEA. There are 16 residues in the CDR3. J lost 6 bases, V lost 3 bases, and 9 bases had no gene match. The CDR3 sequence: CSVDGASGGAGNIQYF. The DNA of the CDR3 is TGCAGCGTTGATGGGGCTAGCGGGGGGGCAGGAAACATTCAGTACTTC.

V usage is TRBV7-8 and J usage is TRBJ2-3; D unclear. CDR1 is SGHVS and CDR2 is FQNEAQ in the germline V gene. The CDR3 has 13 amino acids. V lost 5 bases, J lost 0 bases, and 6 bases lay in between. The CDR3 here is CASSRYSTDTQYF. CDR3 nucleotide sequence: TGTGCCAGCAGCCGATACAGCACAGATACGCAGTATTTT.

This clone has only one observation. The chain has TRBV7-6 and TRBJ1-3; D is unresolved. This CDR3 region has 13 residues. Looked up from germline, CDR1 is SGHVS and CDR2 is FNYEAQ. V lost 4 bases and J 4 bases, leaving 8 bases between the germline ends. CDR3 coding DNA: TGTGCCAGCAGCTCCGTCCGGGGAAACACCATATATTTT. Translated, it gives CASSSVRGNTIYF. The variable domain in full, completed from reference TRBV7-6 and TRBJ1-3, reads GAGVSQSPRYKVTKRGQDVALRCDPISGHVSLYWYRQALGQGPEFLTYFNYEAQQDKSGLPNDRFSAERPEGSISTLTIQRTEQRDSAMYRCASSSVRGNTIYFGEGSWLTVV.

The V and J genes are TRBV5-1 and TRBJ2-7; D is possibly TRBD1 or TRBD2 (5 bases each). Germline loops: CDR1 SGHRS, CDR2 YFSETQ. Between the trimmed V and J ends, which lost 3 bases and 2 bases, there was a span of 9 bases. The CDR3 covers 13 residues. CDR3 sequence: CASSSGATYEQYF. The CDR3 nucleotides are TGCGCCAGCAGCTCCGGGGCCACCTACGAGCAGTACTTC.

This clone was recorded only once. This CDR3 is CASSLASGATEQYF. The CDR3 DNA follows: TGCGCCAGCAGCTTAGCTAGCGGTGCCACAGAGCAGTACTTC. V usage is TRBV5-1 and J usage is TRBJ2-7; 7 bases are a match to TRBD2. Looked up from germline, CDR1 is SGHRS and CDR2 is YFSETQ. The V segment lost 2 bases and the J segment 7 bases; nucleotides outside the gene matches: 9. CDR3 length: 14 amino acids. Supplemented by reference TRBV5-1 and TRBJ2-7, the full variable domain reads KAGVTQTPRYLIKTRGQQVTLSCSPISGHRSVSWYQQTPGQGLQFLFEYFSETQRNKGNFPGRFSGRQFSNSRSEMNVSTLELGDSALYLCASSLASGATEQYFGPGTRLTVT.

This clone was found a few times. The rearrangement joins TRBV11-1 to TRBJ2-5; 7 nucleotides line up with TRBD2. The CDR3 covers 13 residues. Per germline, CDR1 SGHAT and CDR2 FQDESV (reference sequence). V lost 3 bases to trimming and J lost 4 bases; unmatched junction nucleotides: 2. This chain's CDR3 is CASSFGGRETQYF. Written as DNA, the CDR3 is TGTGCCAGCAGCTTCGGGGGGAGAGAGACCCAGTACTTC.